The entry that follows covers one T cell receptor (beta chain) sequence. In this sample, this clonotype turned up many times. Its antigen has not been determined. No qualities accompany the bases; no much larger clone lies one base away. The roughly 39 donors, aged 6 to 90 years, were systemically healthy Caucasian individuals from Russia. Each donor gave ten milliliters of peripheral blood, collected into EDTA-treated Vacutainer tubes. Ficoll-Paque density-gradient centrifugation was used to isolate PBMCs, with at least 6 million obtained per sample. Trizol reagent was used to extract total RNA from PBMCs, with at least 6 micrograms per sample. For every donor, an aliquot of PBMCs went through flow cytometry to measure the percentages of naive CD45RAhigh/CD27high T cells. Libraries were built with 5' RACE. Instrument on record: Illumina HiSeq 2500. A second PCR of about 7 to 12 cycles was run with a J-beta primer mix and a sample-barcoded 5' primer. A template-switch 5' adaptor carrying 12 random nucleotides introduced a unique molecular identifier onto each TCR beta cDNA molecule. Each sample yielded at least 2.5 million CDR3-containing paired-end reads. All of the RNA was converted into first-strand cDNA using the Mint cDNA synthesis kit, with a TRBC-specific oligonucleotide serving as the primer. Following uracil-DNA glycosylase treatment, a first 18-cycle PCR with universal primers M1SS and BC2_uni_R was performed on all cDNA. On the study's bioinformatics: Each sample was normalized by randomly selecting 1 million high-quality reads, each carrying a distinct molecular identifier. Instead of being binned into consensus sequences, reads that shared molecular identifiers were thrown out. MiTCR, run with a Q25 quality threshold and the strictest error-elimination algorithm, handled CDR3 identification, clonotype clustering and error correction. Lower-bound total TCR beta diversity was estimated with a nonparametric unseen species model using Euler transformation. TCRdb redid the processing of the public reads, applying fastp at Q25 and MiXCR, and retained in-frame beta chains. Entries are consolidated by CDR3 protein sequence, retaining the most common genes and DNA. What appears here as the V and J calls and clone size reflects TCRdb's work, not the paper's. The sample has under 2 million distinct CDR3 sequences on record, roughly 32% of them singletons. The ten biggest clones cover approximately 11% of the sample.

V lost 3 bases and J lost 9 bases, and the count of bases not matched to a germline gene is 5. The CDR3 sequence holds 14 residues, the cysteine and phenylalanine included. Here the CDR3 DNA is all that survives: 42 bases in frame from base 1. These data belong to a study of blood T cells in healthy people across ages (dated by TCRdb to the mid-2010s). Describing the broader study: Template switching captured roughly one uniquely barcoded TCR beta cDNA molecule per two T cells in model experiments. To track age-related changes in TCR beta repertoire diversity, the study relied on deep sequencing normalized with unique cDNA molecular identifiers. Donors were grouped into four age groups: young (average approximately 15 years), middle-aged (around 39), aged (roughly 67) and long-lived (just over 80). Donors of different ages were randomly distributed across sequencing lanes to avoid experimental bias. The study analyzed two additional independent replicas of 1 million unique cDNA reads from the same blood draw for two donors, one aged 18 to 30 and one aged 80 or older.

Broader findings and caveats from the paper: As age increased, observed TCR beta diversity per million T cells dropped in a roughly linear way, and a significant reduction was already evident by age 40. Estimates of total diversity based on one million sequenced T cells were considered lower bounds and underestimates. Compared with the aged group, the long-lived group had more naive CD4+ T cells, fewer expanded clones and increased TCR diversity, a pattern suggesting age selection. The CMV infection status of donors was not known, potentially confounding age-related changes in expanded clonotypes. There was a strong correlation between observed TCR beta diversity and the percentage of naive T cells measured by flow cytometry. Bulk unsorted PBMC profiling prevented conclusive comparison of naive and antigen-experienced compartments.

Rearrangement joined TRBV12-3 or TRBV12-4 to TRBJ2-1, and TRBD1 matches 10 of the central bases. The clonotype comes from a woman under 40 in good health. Sequencing was done on a sample of blood. In nucleotides, the sequence is TGTGCCAGCAGTTTGACAGGGGGCGGGGCTGAGCAGTTCTTC. Its protein reads: CASSLTGGGAEQFF.